Following are 23 T cell receptor beta chains from one sample sequenced in a study of cytomegalovirus exposure and HLA in healthy donors. PCR amplification relied on 60 Vbeta primers (plus 13 Jbeta primers). Profiled with immunoSEQ multiplex PCR; TCRdb holds only in-frame clones, not every one. The sample includes some 100,000 clones, around 85% of them seen just once. The sample consisted of PBMCs. These receptors were taken from a man aged 25 to 40 in good health and CMV-seronegative.

The V gene is TRBV19, the J gene TRBJ2-3; 11 bases agree with TRBD1. After removal of 3 bases from V and 4 bases from J, the junction contained 12 bases not matched to a gene. Germline assignment: CDR1 LNHDA and CDR2 SQIVND (reference sequence). The length of the CDR3 is 18 residues. Here the CDR3 reads CASSMEDRGPQKADTQYF. Written as DNA, the CDR3 is TGTGCCAGTAGTATGGAGGACAGGGGGCCTCAAAAAGCAGATACGCAGTATTTT.

V is TRBV20-1 and J is TRBJ1-5; tentatively, D is TRBD1 (5 bases). Trimming stripped 6 bases from V and 6 bases from J, with 6 bases between. Germline-derived CDR1 and CDR2 are DFQATT and SNEGSKA (reference sequence). The CDR3 is made up of 10 amino acids. CDR3 coding DNA: TGCAGTGCGGGGCCTCAGCCCCAGCATTTT. As protein: CSAGPQPQHF.

In DNA form, the CDR3 reads TGTGCCTGGAGGGGGAGGGTGTCCGAGCAGTACTTC. It specifies CAWRGRVSEQYF. The chain couples TRBV30 to TRBJ2-7; TRBD2 matches at 7 bases. V shed 3 bases, J shed 6 bases, and the junction held 5 bases outside the gene matches. The CDR3 runs 12 residues. The germline CDR1 and CDR2 sequences are GTSNPN and SVGIG (reference sequence).

This clone was found a few times. The chain uses TRBV30 and TRBJ2-3; D possibly corresponds to TRBD1 (5 bases). The germline V and J ends were trimmed by 2 bases and 5 bases, with 8 bases remaining between them. Germline V gene lookup returns CDR1 GTSNPN and CDR2 SVGIG (reference sequence). The CDR3 consists of 12 residues. Here the CDR3 DNA reads TGTGCCTGGAGTCCAGGGATAGATACGCAGTATTTT. Its translation is CAWSPGIDTQYF. Using reference TRBV30 and TRBJ2-3 for the parts outside the CDR3, the full variable domain is SQTIHQWPATLVQPVGSPLSLECTVEGTSNPNLYWYRQAAGRGLQLLFYSVGIGQISSEVPQNLSASRPQDRQFILSSKKLLLSDSGFYLCAWSPGIDTQYFGPGTRLTVL.

The chain employs TRBV6-1 and TRBJ2-7, with a weak D call TRBD1 (6 bases). The CDR3 runs to 14 residues. V was shortened by 4 bases and J by 1 base, with 11 bases between the two germline ends. Germline CDR1 reads MNHNS; CDR2 reads SASEGT. The CDR3: CASSANRVSYEQYF. Here the CDR3 DNA reads TGTGCCAGCAGTGCAAACAGGGTTTCCTACGAGCAGTACTTC.

The J gene is TRBJ1-5, the V gene TRBV28; weak D call: TRBD1 (5 bases). This CDR3 has 15 residues. The V end lost 2 bases, the J end lost 6 bases, and 14 bases lay between the germline ends. CDR1 is MDHEN, CDR2 SYDVKM, per germline. The CDR3, as DNA: TGTGCCAGCAGTTTAGGGGGGGGAGTCGGTCAGCCCCAGCATTTT. Its translation is CASSLGGGVGQPQHF.

This chain uses TRBV2 with TRBJ1-2; maybe TRBD1 (5 bases). This CDR3 spans 14 amino acids. V was pared by 6 bases and J by 7 bases, with 18 bases between. Germline CDR1 reads SNHLY; CDR2 reads FYNNEI. The CDR3 loop is CASSGELLGGGYTF. The CDR3 bases are TGTGCCAGCAGCGGGGAATTATTGGGGGGTGGCTACACCTTC.

This rearrangement joins TRBV6-1 to TRBJ1-1; D is perhaps TRBD1 (6 bases). This CDR3 contains 14 residues. Germline CDR1 and CDR2: MNHNS and SASEGT. V lost 7 bases to trimming and J lost 1 base, with 13 bases between them. CDR3: CASTDRDTNTEAFF. CDR3 in DNA: TGTGCCAGCACCGATCGGGACACGAACACTGAAGCTTTCTTT.

The CDR3 DNA is TGTGCCAGCAGCCGGGACACCTCTAATTCACCCCTCCACTTT. Protein: CASSRDTSNSPLHF. This chain links TRBV13 with TRBJ1-6, with a possible D match to TRBD1 (6 bases). V was trimmed by 5 bases and J by 6 bases, leaving 11 bases between them. Germline assignment: CDR1 PRHDT and CDR2 FYEKMQ (reference sequence). CDR3 length: 14 amino acids.

The chain employs TRBV4-3 and TRBJ2-2, with 8 bases matching TRBD2. CDR3 size: 16 residues. Trimming took 3 bases from V and 1 from J; bases not matched to a gene: 4. Germline assignment: CDR1 LGHNA and CDR2 YSLEER. The CDR3, as DNA: TGCGCCAGCAGCCAGGGGCTAGCGGGGAACACCGGGGAGCTGTTTTTT. This sequence encodes CASSQGLAGNTGELFF.

This CDR3 is CASSVLKTGVSGYTF. In DNA, the CDR3 is TGTGCCAGCAGCGTACTCAAAACAGGGGTCTCTGGCTACACCTTC. This chain links TRBV5-8 with TRBJ1-2; 7 bases line up with TRBD1. V lost 4 bases to trimming and J lost 7 bases; unmatched junction nucleotides: 13. CDR1 is SGHTS and CDR2 is YDEGEE in the germline V gene. The CDR3 consists of 15 residues.

V gene TRBV27 combines with J gene TRBJ2-5; 12 bases line up with TRBD2. The trim removed 4 bases at V and 3 bases at J, leaving 9 bases unmatched. In germline, CDR1 is MNHEY, CDR2 SMNVEV (reference sequence). The CDR3 has 17 amino acids. DNA of the CDR3: TGTGCCAGCAGTTCACTAGCGGGGGGACCTAGAGAAGAGACCCAGTACTTC. It encodes CASSSLAGGPREETQYF.

The rearrangement joins TRBV7-9 to TRBJ2-7; 9 bases align to TRBD2. The germline CDR1 and CDR2 sequences are SEHNR and FQNEAQ (reference sequence). The length of the CDR3 is 18 residues. V lost 5 bases and J lost 0; bases outside the gene matches: 14. CDR3 nucleotide sequence: TGTGCCAGCAGCCGTACGACTATAAATAGCGGGAGCTCCTACGAGCAGTACTTC. Translated, it gives CASSRTTINSGSSYEQYF.

The chain couples TRBV18 to TRBJ2-3, with 9 bases identical to TRBD1. CDR1 and CDR2 from the germline V gene are KGHSH and LQKENI. The CDR3 consists of 17 residues. V shed 3 bases, J shed 0 bases, and the junction held 7 bases outside the gene matches. The CDR3 DNA follows: TGTGCCAGCTCACCCTACAGGGGGCTAAATAGCACAGATACGCAGTATTTT. Encoded protein: CASSPYRGLNSTDTQYF.

This clone was counted between two and nine times. The chain uses TRBV27 and TRBJ2-3; a possible D gene is TRBD1 (6 bases). This CDR3 spans 18 amino acids. The germline V gene encodes CDR1 MNHEY and CDR2 SMNVEV (reference sequence). With 2 bases removed from V and 3 bases from J, the gap between germline ends came to 21 bases. DNA for the CDR3: TGTGCCAGCAGTTTAACAGGGCGTTGGGGGAACGGGACAGATACGCAGTATTTT. Translated, it gives CASSLTGRWGNGTDTQYF.

This chain links TRBV2 with TRBJ1-1; weak D call: TRBD1 (6 bases). Looked up from germline, CDR1 is SNHLY and CDR2 is FYNNEI. The CDR3 covers 12 residues. V lost 4 bases and J lost 10, with 13 bases in between. Here the CDR3 DNA reads TGTGCCAGCAGTGGACAGGAAGGGCTAGCTTTCTTT. This translates into CASSGQEGLAFF.

The rearrangement joins TRBV30 to TRBJ1-4; 8 nucleotides match TRBD1. CDR1 and CDR2 (germline): GTSNPN, SVGIG (reference sequence). Trimming cost V 4 bases and J 5 bases; bases outside gene matches: 9. CDR3 length: 15 residues. CDR3 region: CAWTAGQEANEKLFF. The CDR3 bases are TGTGCCTGGACCGCGGGACAGGAAGCAAATGAAAAACTGTTTTTT.

This sequence joins TRBV7-9 and TRBJ2-5; TRBD1 might be the D (6 bases). Germline V gene sequence: CDR1 SEHNR, CDR2 FQNEAQ (reference sequence). This CDR3 region has 15 residues. With 4 bases removed from V and 4 bases from J, the gap between germline ends came to 16 bases. CDR3 nucleotides: TGTGCCAGCAGCTCCCAGGGGCGGGTCGGAGAGACCCAGTACTTC. Its protein product is CASSSQGRVGETQYF.

This chain uses TRBV19 with TRBJ2-1; 8 positions agree with TRBD2. The junction had 5 bases not matched to a gene; V was cut back by 1 base and J by 15 bases. Germline CDR1 and CDR2: LNHDA and SQIVND (reference sequence). The CDR3 loop spans 12 amino acids. CDR3 sequence: CASSIAGGPLFF. As DNA, the CDR3 is TGTGCCAGTAGTATAGCGGGAGGGCCCCTGTTCTTC. The full variable domain, its missing parts supplied by reference TRBV19 and TRBJ2-1, is DGGITQSPKYLFRKEGQNVTLSCEQNLNHDAMYWYRQDPGQGLRLIYYSQIVNDFQKGDIAEGYSVSREKKESFPLTVTSAQKNPTAFYLCASSIAGGPLFFGPGTRLTVL.

V is TRBV7-2 and J is TRBJ1-1; possible D gene TRBD1, 6 bases. The CDR3 contains 13 residues. Trimming took off 5 bases at V and 3 bases at J, with 10 bases between the two ends. Germline values: CDR1 SGHTA, CDR2 FQGNSA. The CDR3 loop reads CASSPQGYTEAFF. As DNA, the CDR3 is TGTGCCAGCAGCCCACAGGGTTACACTGAAGCTTTCTTT.

The rearrangement joins TRBV7-3 to TRBJ2-5; D call uncertain. V lost 3 bases to trimming and J lost 4 bases, with 9 bases between them. The germline V gene has CDR1 SGHTA and CDR2 FQGTGA. This CDR3 contains 13 residues. DNA of the CDR3: TGTGCCAGCAGCTTGGGCAGTCGAGAGACCCAGTACTTC. Protein product: CASSLGSRETQYF.

The chain recombines TRBV11-3 with TRBJ1-6, with 8 nucleotides matching TRBD1. Germline trimming cut 5 bases from V and 13 bases from J; bases unmatched to any gene: 4. The CDR3 contains 12 residues. Germline CDR1 and CDR2: SGHNT and YENEEA. In DNA form, the CDR3 reads TGTGCCAGCAGCCTCACAGGGGGTCCCCTCCACTTT. This translates into CASSLTGGPLHF.

The J gene is TRBJ1-1, the V gene TRBV10-3, with a possible D match to TRBD1 (5 bases). V was pared by 5 bases and J by 1 base, with 20 bases between. Germline values: CDR1 ENHRY, CDR2 SYGVKD. The CDR3 length is 17 residues. CDR3 bases: TGTGCCATCAGTCCATCAGGCATAGGGGAAGGGAACACTGAAGCTTTCTTT. Its protein product is CAISPSGIGEGNTEAFF.